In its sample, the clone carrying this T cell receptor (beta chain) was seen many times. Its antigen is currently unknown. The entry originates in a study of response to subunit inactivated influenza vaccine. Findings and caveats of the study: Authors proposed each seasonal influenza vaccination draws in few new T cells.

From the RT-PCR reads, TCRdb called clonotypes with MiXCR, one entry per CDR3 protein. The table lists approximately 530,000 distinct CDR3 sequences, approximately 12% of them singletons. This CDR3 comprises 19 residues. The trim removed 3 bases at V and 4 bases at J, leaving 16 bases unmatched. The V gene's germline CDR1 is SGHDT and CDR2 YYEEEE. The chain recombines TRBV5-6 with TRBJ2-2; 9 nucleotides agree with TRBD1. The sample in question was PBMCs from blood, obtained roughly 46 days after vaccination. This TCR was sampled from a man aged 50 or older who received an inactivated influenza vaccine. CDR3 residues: CASSSPGQGYEGVTGELFF. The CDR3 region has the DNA TGTGCCAGCAGCTCCCCGGGACAGGGCTACGAGGGGGTCACCGGGGAGCTGTTTTTT.